This T cell receptor (beta chain) was observed in a study of beta chain features in type 1 diabetes. Findings of the study overall: Relative to healthy donors, patients appeared to have naive, central memory and Treg TCRB repertoires that were more similar.

Sequenced material consisted of expressed TCRB transcripts (all of the isolated RNA was reverse transcribed). Using immunoSEQ multiplex PCR, the repertoire was profiled, and TCRdb retains in-frame clones only, with some absent. The data contain a few hundred thousand clones, about 14% of them seen just once; the ten biggest clones take up about 0.019%. There are 14 residues in the CDR3. Germline-derived CDR1 and CDR2 are SGHRS and YFSETQ. Trimming took 0 bases from V and 7 from J; bases not matched to a gene: 2. Concerning this clone itself: Its cognate antigen is unknown.

The chain combines TRBV5-1 with TRBJ1-5; TRBD1 agrees at 9 bases. Sequenced sample: naive CD4+ T cells from blood. The receptor comes from a woman between 18 and 29 years old in good health. Here the CDR3 DNA reads TGCGCCAGCAGCTTGGGACAGGGGGAGCAGCCCCAGCATTTT. It codes for CASSLGQGEQPQHF. Together with reference TRBV5-1 and TRBJ1-5, the CDR3 gives the full variable domain: KAGVTQTPRYLIKTRGQQVTLSCSPISGHRSVSWYQQTPGQGLQFLFEYFSETQRNKGNFPGRFSGRQFSNSRSEMNVSTLELGDSALYLCASSLGQGEQPQHFGDGTRLSIL.